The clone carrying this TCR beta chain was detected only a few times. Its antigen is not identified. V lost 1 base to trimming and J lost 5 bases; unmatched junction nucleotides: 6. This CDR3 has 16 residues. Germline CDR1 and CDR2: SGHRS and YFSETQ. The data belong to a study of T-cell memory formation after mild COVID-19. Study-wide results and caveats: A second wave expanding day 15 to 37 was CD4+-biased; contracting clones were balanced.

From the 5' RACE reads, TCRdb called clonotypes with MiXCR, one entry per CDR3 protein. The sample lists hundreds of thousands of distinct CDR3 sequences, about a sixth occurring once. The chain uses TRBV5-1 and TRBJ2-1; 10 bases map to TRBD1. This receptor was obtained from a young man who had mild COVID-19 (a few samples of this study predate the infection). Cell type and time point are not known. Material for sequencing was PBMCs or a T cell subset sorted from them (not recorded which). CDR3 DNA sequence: TGCGCCAGCAGCTTGAGCCCCGGGACAGGGGACAATGAGCAGTTCTTC. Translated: CASSLSPGTGDNEQFF.